This T cell receptor beta chain was captured by sequencing in a study of blood T cells in healthy people across ages. About this clonotype itself: Its antigen remains unknown.

V was shortened by 10 bases and J by 6 bases, with 12 bases between the two germline ends. This CDR3 contains 12 residues. CDR1 and CDR2 from the germline V gene are ENHRY and SYGVKD. With a J-beta primer mix and a sample-barcoded 5' primer, a second PCR ran about 6 to 11 cycles. Every cDNA molecule bore a tag from a template-switch adaptor containing 12 random nucleotides. MiXCR, run by TCRdb on the 5' RACE reads, gives a single entry per CDR3 protein. The sample yields about 640,000 distinct CDR3 sequences, roughly 53% seen once. Study-wide results and limits: Greater diversity and more naive CD4+ cells were seen in long-lived donors than in aged donors. Underestimates were what the diversity estimates from one million T cells were considered to be.

Sequenced sample: blood. The receptor's source is a man between 60 and 75 years old in good health. The rearrangement links TRBV10-3 to TRBJ1-4; D gene ambiguous. CDR3 bases: TGTGCCACCACGGATAGTGATGAAAAACTGTTTTTT. This gives the protein CATTDSDEKLFF.